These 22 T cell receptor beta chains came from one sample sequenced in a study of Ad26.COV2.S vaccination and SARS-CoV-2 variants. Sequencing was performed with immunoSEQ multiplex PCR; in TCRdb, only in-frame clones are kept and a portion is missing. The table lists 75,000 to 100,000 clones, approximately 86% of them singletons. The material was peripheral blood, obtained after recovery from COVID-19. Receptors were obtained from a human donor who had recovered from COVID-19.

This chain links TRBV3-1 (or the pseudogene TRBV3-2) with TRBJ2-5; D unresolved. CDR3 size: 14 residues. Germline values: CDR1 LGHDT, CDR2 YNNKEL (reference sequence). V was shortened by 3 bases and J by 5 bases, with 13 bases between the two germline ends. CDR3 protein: CASSHPTRRETQYF. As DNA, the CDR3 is TGTGCCAGCAGCCATCCCACGCGCCGGGAGACCCAGTACTTC.

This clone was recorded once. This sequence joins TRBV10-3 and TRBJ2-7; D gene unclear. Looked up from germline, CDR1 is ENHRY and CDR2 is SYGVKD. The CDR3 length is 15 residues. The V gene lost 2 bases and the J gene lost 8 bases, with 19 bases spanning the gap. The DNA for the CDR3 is TGTGCCATCAGTGAGGGGCAGCTTGGCACCACCAAGCAGTACTTC. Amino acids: CAISEGQLGTTKQYF.

As DNA, the CDR3 is TGCGCCAGCAGCCACTCAGCGGTTAGGACAGTGGACTACGAGCAGTACTTC. Its translation is CASSHSAVRTVDYEQYF. The chain links TRBV4-1 to TRBJ2-7; possible D gene TRBD1, 6 bases. Germline V gives CDR1 MGHRA, CDR2 YSYEKL. The CDR3 extends over 17 amino acids. Trimming took 3 bases from V and 3 from J, leaving 21 bases between them.

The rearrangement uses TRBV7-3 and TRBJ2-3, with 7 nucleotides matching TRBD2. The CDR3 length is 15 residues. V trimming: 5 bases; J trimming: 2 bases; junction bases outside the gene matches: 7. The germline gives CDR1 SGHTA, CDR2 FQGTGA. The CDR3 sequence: CASSRSSGYTDTQYF. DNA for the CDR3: TGTGCCAGCAGCAGATCTAGCGGATACACAGATACGCAGTATTTT.

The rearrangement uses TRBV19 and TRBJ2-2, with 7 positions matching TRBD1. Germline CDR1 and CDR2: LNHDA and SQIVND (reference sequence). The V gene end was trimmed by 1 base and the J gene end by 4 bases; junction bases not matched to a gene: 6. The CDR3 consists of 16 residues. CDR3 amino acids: CASSIGRGLSTGELFF. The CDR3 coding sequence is TGTGCCAGTAGTATAGGTAGGGGGCTAAGCACCGGGGAGCTGTTTTTT.

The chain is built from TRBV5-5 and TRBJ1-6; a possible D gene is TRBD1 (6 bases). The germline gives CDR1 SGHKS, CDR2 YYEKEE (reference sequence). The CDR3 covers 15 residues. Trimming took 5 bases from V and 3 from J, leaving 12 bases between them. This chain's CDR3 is CASSQRGGYNSPLHF. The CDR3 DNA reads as TGTGCCAGCAGTCAGAGGGGGGGCTATAATTCACCCCTCCACTTT.

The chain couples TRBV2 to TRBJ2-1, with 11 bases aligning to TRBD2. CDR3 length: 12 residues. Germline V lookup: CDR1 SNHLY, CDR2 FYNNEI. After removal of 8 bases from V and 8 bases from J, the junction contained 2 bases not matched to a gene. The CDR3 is CASELAGDEQFF. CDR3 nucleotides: TGTGCCAGCGAACTAGCGGGAGATGAGCAGTTCTTC.

The CDR3 region is CSATALNEQFF. CDR3 nucleotides: TGCAGTGCCACCGCCCTAAATGAGCAGTTCTTC. The J gene is TRBJ2-1, the V gene TRBV20-1; D call uncertain. Per the germline V gene, CDR1 is DFQATT and CDR2 is SNEGSKA (reference sequence). V lost 6 bases to trimming and J lost 7 bases, with 10 bases between them. There are 11 residues in the CDR3.

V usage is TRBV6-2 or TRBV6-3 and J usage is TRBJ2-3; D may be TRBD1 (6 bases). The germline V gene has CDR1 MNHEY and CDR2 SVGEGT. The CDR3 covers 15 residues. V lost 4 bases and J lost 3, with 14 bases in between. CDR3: CASSFLGARTDTQYF. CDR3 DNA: TGTGCCAGCAGTTTTTTGGGGGCGCGAACAGATACGCAGTATTTT.

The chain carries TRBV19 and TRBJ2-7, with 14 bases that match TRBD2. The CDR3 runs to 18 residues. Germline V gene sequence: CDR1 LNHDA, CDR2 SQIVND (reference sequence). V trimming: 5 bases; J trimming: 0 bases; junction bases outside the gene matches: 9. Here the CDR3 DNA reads TGTGCCAGTAGTCGGTCCGGGACTAGCGGGAGTCACTCCTACGAGCAGTACTTC. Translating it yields CASSRSGTSGSHSYEQYF. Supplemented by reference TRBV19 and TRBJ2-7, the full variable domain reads DGGITQSPKYLFRKEGQNVTLSCEQNLNHDAMYWYRQDPGQGLRLIYYSQIVNDFQKGDIAEGYSVSREKKESFPLTVTSAQKNPTAFYLCASSRSGTSGSHSYEQYFGPGTRLTVT.

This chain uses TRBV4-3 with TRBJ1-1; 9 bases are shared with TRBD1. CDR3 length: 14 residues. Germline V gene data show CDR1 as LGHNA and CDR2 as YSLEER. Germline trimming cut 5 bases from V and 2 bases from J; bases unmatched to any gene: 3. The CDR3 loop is CASSEGQGNTEAFF. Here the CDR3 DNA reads TGCGCCAGCAGCGAGGGACAGGGTAACACTGAAGCTTTCTTT.

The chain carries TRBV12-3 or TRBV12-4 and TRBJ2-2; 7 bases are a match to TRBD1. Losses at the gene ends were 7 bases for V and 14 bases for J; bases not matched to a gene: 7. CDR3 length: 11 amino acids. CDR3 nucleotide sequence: TGTGCCAGCACAAGACAGGGTATTCTGTTTTTT. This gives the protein CASTRQGILFF.

DNA for the CDR3: TGCGCCAGCAGCTCCTCCGGGACAGGGCTCGAGCAGTACTTC. Residues: CASSSSGTGLEQYF. The V gene is TRBV5-1, the J gene TRBJ2-7, with 9 positions matching TRBD1. The ends lost 3 bases at V and 6 bases at J; junction bases unmatched: 7. The CDR3 runs 14 residues. Looked up from germline, CDR1 is SGHRS and CDR2 is YFSETQ.

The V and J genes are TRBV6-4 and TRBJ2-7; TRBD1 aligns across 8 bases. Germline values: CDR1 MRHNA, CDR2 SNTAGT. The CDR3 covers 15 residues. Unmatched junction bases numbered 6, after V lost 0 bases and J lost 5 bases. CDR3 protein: CASSDSPDRGNEQYF. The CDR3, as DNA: TGTGCCAGCAGTGACTCCCCCGACAGGGGCAACGAGCAGTACTTC.

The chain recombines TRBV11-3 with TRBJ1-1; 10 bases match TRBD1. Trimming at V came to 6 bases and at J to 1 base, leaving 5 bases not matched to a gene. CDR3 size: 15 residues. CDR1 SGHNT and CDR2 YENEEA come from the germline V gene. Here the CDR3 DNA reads TGTGCCAGCAGGGACAGGGGGGTAGGGAACACTGAAGCTTTCTTT. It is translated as CASRDRGVGNTEAFF. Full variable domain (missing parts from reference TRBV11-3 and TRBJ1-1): EAGVVQSPRYKIIEKKQPVAFWCNPISGHNTLYWYLQNLGQGPELLIRYENEEAVDDSQLPKDRFSAERLKGVDSTLKIQPAELGDSAVYLCASRDRGVGNTEAFFGQGTRLTVV.

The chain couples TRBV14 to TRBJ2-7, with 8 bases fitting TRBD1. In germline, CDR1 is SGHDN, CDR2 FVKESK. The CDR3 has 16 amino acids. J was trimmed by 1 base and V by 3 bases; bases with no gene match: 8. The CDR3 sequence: CASSQSRDRRSYEQYF. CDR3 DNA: TGTGCCAGCAGCCAGTCCCGGGACAGGCGATCCTACGAGCAGTACTTC. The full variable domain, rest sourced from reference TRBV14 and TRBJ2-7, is EAGVTQFPSHSVIEKGQTVTLRCDPISGHDNLYWYRRVMGKEIKFLLHFVKESKQDESGMPNNRFLAERTGGTYSTLKVQPAELEDSGVYFCASSQSRDRRSYEQYFGPGTRLTVT.

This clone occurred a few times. The DNA for the CDR3 is TGTGCCAGCAGTTTCCATCGGGGGTCCTACTCCTACGAGCAGTACTTC. It translates to CASSFHRGSYSYEQYF. The V call is TRBV28, the J call TRBJ2-7; a weak D match, TRBD2 (6 bases). The V end lost 3 bases, the J end lost 0 bases, and 15 bases lay between the germline ends. This CDR3 contains 16 residues. CDR1 and CDR2 from the germline V gene are MDHEN and SYDVKM.

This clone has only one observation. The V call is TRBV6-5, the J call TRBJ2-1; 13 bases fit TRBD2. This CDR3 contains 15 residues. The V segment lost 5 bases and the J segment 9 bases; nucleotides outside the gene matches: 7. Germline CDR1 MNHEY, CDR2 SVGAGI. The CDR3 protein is CASSRTSGRIGEQFF. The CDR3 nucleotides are TGTGCCAGCAGTCGGACTAGCGGGAGAATCGGTGAGCAGTTCTTC.

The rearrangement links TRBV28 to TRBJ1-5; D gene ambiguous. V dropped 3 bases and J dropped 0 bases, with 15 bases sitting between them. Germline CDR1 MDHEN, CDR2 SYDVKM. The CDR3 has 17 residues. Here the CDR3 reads CASSFRQAPYSNQPQHF. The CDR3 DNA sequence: TGTGCCAGCAGTTTTCGGCAGGCCCCTTATAGCAATCAGCCCCAGCATTTT. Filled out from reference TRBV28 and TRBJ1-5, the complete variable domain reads DVKVTQSSRYLVKRTGEKVFLECVQDMDHENMFWYRQDPGLGLRLIYFSYDVKMKEKGDIPEGYSVSREKKERFSLILESASTNQTSMYLCASSFRQAPYSNQPQHFGDGTRLSIL.

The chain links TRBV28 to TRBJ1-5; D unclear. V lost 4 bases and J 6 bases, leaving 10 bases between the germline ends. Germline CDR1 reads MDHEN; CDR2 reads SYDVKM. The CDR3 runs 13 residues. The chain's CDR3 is CASSYPASQPQHF. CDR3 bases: TGTGCCAGCAGTTACCCGGCGAGTCAGCCCCAGCATTTT.

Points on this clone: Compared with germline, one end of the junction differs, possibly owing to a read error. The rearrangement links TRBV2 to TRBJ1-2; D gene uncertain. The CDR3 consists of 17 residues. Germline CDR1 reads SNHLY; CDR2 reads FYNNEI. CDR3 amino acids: CASSQGSSRARHYSYTF. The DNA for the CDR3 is TGTGCCAGCAGTCAAGGATCTAGCCGGGCCCGACACTATAGCTACACCTTC.

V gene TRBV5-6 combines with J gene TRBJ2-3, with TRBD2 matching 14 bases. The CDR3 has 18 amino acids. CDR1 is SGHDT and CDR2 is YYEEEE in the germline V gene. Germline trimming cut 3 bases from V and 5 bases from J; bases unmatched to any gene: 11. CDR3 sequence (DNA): TGTGCCAGCAGCTCGGGACTAGCGGGAGCTGGCGGGAGAGATACGCAGTATTTT. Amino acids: CASSSGLAGAGGRDTQYF.